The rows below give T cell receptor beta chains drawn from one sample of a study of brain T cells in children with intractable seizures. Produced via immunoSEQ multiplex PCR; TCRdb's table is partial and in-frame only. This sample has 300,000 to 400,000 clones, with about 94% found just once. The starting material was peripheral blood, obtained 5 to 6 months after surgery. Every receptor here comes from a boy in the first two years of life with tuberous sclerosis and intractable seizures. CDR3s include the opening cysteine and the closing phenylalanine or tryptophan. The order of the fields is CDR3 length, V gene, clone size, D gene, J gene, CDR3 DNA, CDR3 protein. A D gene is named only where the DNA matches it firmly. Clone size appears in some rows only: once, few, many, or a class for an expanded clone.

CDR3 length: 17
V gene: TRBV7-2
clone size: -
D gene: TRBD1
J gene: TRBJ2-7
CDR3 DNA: TGTGCCAGCAGCTTACAAGCCGGGACAGGGCTTACCTACGAGCAGTACTTC
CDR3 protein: CASSLQAGTGLTYEQYF

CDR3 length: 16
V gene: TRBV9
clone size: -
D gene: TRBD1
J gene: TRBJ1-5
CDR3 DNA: TGTGCCAGCAGCCCGGGGACAGGAGTGGGCAATCAGCCCCAGCATTTT
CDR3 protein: CASSPGTGVGNQPQHF

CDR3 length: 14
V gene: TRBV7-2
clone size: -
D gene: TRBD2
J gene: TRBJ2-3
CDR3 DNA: TGTGCCAGCAGCTGGAGCGGGGGGGCCGATACGCAGTATTTT
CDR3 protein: CASSWSGGADTQYF

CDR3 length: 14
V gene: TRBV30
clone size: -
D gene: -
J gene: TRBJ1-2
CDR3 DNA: TGTGCCTGGAGTGTAAGGGTCGCTAACTATGGCTACACCTTC
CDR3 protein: CAWSVRVANYGYTF

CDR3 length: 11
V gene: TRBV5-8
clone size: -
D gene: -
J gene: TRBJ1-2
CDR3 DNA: TGTGCCAGCTCGCACGGCTATGGCTACACCTTC
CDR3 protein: CASSHGYGYTF

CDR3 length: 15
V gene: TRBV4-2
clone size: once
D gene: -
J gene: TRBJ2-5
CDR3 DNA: TGTGCCAGCAGCCAAGGGGACTTTCCACAAGAGACCCAGTACTTC
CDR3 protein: CASSQGDFPQETQYF

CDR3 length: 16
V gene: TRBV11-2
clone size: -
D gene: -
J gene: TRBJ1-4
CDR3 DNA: TGTGCCAGCAGCTTAGTCCTGAGGTGGACTAATGAAAAACTGTTTTTT
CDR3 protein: CASSLVLRWTNEKLFF

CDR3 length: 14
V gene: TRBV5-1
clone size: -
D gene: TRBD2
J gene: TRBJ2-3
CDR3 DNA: TGCGCCAGCAGCTTCGGACTAGCGGGAGATACGCAGTATTTT
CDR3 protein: CASSFGLAGDTQYF

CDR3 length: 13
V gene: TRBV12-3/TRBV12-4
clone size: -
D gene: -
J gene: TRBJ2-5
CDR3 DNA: TGTGCCAGCAGCCCTCAGTTCCGAGAGACCCAGTACTTC
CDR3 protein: CASSPQFRETQYF

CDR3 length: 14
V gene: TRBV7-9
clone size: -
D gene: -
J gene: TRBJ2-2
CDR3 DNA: TGTGCCAGCAGCTTGCCCCTTGGCACCGGGGAGCTGTTTTTT
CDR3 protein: CASSLPLGTGELFF

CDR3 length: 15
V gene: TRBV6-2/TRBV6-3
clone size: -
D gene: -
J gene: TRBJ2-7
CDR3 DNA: TGTGCCAGCAGTAAAGGACAGCTTACATCCTACGAGCAGTACTTC
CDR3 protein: CASSKGQLTSYEQYF

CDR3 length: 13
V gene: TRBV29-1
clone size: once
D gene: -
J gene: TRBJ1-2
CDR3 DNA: TGCAGCGTTGTTCCCGGGGGTGACTATGGCTACACCTTC
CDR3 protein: CSVVPGGDYGYTF

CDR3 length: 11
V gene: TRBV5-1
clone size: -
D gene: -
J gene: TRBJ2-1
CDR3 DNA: TGCGCCAGCAGCTTGTGGTCGGAGCAGTTCTTC
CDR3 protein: CASSLWSEQFF

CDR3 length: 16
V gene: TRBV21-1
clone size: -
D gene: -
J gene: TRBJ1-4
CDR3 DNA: TGTGCCAGCAGCAAGGGGGAGGGCAGGGGCACTGAAAAACTGTTTTTT
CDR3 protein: CASSKGEGRGTEKLFF

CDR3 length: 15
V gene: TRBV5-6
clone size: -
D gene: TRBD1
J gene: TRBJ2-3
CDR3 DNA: TGTGCCAGCAGCGGGGACAGGGATGGTGTCGATACGCAGTATTTT
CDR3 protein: CASSGDRDGVDTQYF

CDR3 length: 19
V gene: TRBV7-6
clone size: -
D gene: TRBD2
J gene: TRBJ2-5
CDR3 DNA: TGTGCCAGCAGCTTAAGTATTAGCGGGGGCCTCGAAAAAAGACGGACCCAGTACTTC
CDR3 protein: CASSLSISGGLEKRRTQYF

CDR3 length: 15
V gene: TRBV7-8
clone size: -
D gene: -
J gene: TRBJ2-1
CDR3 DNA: TGTGCCAGCAGCTTCGCGGACAGTTACTACAATGAGCAGTTCTTC
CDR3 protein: CASSFADSYYNEQFF

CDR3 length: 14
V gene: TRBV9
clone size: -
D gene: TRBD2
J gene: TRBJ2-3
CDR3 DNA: TGTGCCAGCAGCCCTCACTCCGGGACTAGAGTGCAGTATTTT
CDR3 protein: CASSPHSGTRVQYF

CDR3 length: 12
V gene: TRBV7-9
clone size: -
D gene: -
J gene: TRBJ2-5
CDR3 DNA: TGTGCCAGCAGCTTCTTGCCAGAGACCCAGTACTTC
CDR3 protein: CASSFLPETQYF

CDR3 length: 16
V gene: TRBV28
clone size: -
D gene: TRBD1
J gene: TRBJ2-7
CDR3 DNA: TGTGCCAGCAGTTTAACCGGGACAGGGTATCGGTTCGAGCAGTACTTC
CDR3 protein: CASSLTGTGYRFEQYF

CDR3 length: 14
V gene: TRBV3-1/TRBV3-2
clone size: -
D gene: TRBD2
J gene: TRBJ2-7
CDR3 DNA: TGTGCCAGCAGCAAAGCGGGAAGATCCTACGAGCAGTACTTC
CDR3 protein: CASSKAGRSYEQYF

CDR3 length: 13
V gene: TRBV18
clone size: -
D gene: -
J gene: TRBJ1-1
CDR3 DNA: TGTGCCAGCTCGAGTCCGGGGGCCACTGAAGCTTTCTTT
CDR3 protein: CASSSPGATEAFF

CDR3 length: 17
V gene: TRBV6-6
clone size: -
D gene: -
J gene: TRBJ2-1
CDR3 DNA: TGTGCCAGCAGTCCTTTTTTGTCGGGGAGCTCCTACAATGAGCAGTTCTTC
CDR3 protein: CASSPFLSGSSYNEQFF

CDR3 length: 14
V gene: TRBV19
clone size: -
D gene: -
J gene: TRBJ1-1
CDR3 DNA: TGTGCCAGTAGTAGTACAGCATTAAAGAGCGAAGCTTTCTTT
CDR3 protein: CASSSTALKSEAFF

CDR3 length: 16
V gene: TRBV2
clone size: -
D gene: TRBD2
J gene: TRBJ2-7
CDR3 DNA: TGTGCCAGCAGTATAGGACTAGCGGGAGGGCCCTACGAGCAGTACTTC
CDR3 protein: CASSIGLAGGPYEQYF

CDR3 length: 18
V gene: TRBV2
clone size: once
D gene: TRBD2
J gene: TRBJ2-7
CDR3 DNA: TGTGCCAGCAGTGAATCGGGGACTAGCGGGAGTGGATCCTACGAGCAGTACTTC
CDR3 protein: CASSESGTSGSGSYEQYF

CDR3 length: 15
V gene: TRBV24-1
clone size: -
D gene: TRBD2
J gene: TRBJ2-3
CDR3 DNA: TGTGCCACCAGTGCCAAGACTAGCTTAGGCGATACGCAGTATTTT
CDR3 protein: CATSAKTSLGDTQYF

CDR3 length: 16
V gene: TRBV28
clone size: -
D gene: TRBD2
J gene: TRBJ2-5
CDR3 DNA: TGTGCCAGCAGTTTTGGGACTAGCGACAACCAAGAGACCCAGTACTTC
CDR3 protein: CASSFGTSDNQETQYF

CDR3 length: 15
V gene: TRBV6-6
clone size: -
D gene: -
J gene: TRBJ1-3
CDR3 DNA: TGTGCCAGCAGTTACGACTTCAGACAGGGAAACACCATATATTTT
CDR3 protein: CASSYDFRQGNTIYF

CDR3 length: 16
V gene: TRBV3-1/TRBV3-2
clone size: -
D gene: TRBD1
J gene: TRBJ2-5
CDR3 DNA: TGTGCCAGCAGCCAGATGACAGGGGGCCACCCCGAGACCCAGTACTTC
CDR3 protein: CASSQMTGGHPETQYF

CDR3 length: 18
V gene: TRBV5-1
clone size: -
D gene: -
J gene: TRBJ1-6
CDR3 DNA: TGCGCCAGCAGCTTAAATACAGGTTGGAGCTCCTATAATTCACCCCTCCACTTT
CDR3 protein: CASSLNTGWSSYNSPLHF

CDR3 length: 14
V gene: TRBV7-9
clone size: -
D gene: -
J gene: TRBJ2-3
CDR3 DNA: TGTGCCAGCAGCTTAGAAGGGGGCACAGATACGCAGTATTTT
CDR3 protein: CASSLEGGTDTQYF

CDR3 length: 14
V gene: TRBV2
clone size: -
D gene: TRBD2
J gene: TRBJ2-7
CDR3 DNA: TGTGCCAGCAGGGTAGCGGGAATCGCCGGCGAGCAGTACTTC
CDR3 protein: CASRVAGIAGEQYF

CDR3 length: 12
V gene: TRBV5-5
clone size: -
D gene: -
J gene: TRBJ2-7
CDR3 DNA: TGTGCCAGCAGCAGCCCGGGGAGGGAGCAGTACTTC
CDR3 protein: CASSSPGREQYF

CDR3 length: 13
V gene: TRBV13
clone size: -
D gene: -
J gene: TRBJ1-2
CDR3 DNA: TGTGCCAGCAGTGTAAGGGGGACCTATGGCTACACCTTC
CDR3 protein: CASSVRGTYGYTF

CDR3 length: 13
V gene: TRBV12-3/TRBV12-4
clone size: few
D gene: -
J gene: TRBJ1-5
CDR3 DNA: TGTGCCAGCATCAACCCTCCCGGGCAGCCCCAGCATTTT
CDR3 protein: CASINPPGQPQHF

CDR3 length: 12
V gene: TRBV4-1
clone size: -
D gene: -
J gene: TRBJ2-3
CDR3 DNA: TGCGCCAGCAGCCGGACCACAGATACGCAGTATTTT
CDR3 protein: CASSRTTDTQYF

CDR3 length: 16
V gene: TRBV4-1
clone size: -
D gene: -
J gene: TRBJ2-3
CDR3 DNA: TGCGCCAGCAGCAACCCTGGGGTACAGACCTCATATACGCAGTATTTT
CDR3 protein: CASSNPGVQTSYTQYF

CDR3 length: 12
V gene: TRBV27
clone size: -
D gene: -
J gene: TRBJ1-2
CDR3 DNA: TGTGCCAGCAAGGGGACTAACTATGGCTACACCTTC
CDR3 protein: CASKGTNYGYTF

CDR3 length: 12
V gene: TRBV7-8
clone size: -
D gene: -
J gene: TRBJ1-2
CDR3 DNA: TGTGCCAGCAGCCTGATGGGTGAAGGCTACACCTTC
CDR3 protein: CASSLMGEGYTF

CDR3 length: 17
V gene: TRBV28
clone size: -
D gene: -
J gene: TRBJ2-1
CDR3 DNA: TGTGCCAGCAGCCGATGGTGGGGACCCTCTTCCTACAATGAGCAGTTCTTC
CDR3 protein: CASSRWWGPSSYNEQFF

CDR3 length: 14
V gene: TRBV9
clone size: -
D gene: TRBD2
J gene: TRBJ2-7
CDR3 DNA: TGTGCCAGCAGCGGTAGCGGGAGGGCCTACGAGCAGTACTTC
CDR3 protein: CASSGSGRAYEQYF

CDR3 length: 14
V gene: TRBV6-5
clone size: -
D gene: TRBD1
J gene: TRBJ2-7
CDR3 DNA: TGTGCCAGCAGTAAGCCGGGACAGGGCTACGAGCAGTACTTC
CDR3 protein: CASSKPGQGYEQYF

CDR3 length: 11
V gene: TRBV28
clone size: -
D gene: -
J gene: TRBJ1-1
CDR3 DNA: TGTGCCAGCATAGGAGGAGGTGAAGCTTTCTTT
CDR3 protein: CASIGGGEAFF

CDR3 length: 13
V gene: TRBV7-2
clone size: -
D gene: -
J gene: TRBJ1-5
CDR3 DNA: TGTGCCAGCAGCTTAATCGCCCTCAAGCCCCAGCATTTT
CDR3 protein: CASSLIALKPQHF

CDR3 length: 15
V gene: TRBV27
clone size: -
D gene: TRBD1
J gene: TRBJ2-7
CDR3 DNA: TGTGCCAGCAGTTTATCGGACAGGGGGGGGCTCGAGCAGTACTTC
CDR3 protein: CASSLSDRGGLEQYF

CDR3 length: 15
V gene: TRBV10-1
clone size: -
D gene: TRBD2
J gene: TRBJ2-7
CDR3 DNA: TGCGCCAGCAGTCTCCATACTAGCGGGAGAGGGGAGCAGTACTTC
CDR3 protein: CASSLHTSGRGEQYF

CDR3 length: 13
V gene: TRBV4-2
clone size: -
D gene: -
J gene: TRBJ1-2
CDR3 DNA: TGTGCCAGCAGCCAAGGTGGGAGCTATGGCTACACCTTC
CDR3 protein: CASSQGGSYGYTF

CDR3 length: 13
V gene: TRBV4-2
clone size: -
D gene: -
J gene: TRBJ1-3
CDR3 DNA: TGTGCCAGCAGCCCACACGAGGTCAACACCATATATTTT
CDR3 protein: CASSPHEVNTIYF

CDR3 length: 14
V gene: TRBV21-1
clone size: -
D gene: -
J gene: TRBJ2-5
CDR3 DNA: TGTGCCAGCAGCAAAAAGACAGGGGGTGGGGCCCAGTACTTC
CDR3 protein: CASSKKTGGGAQYF

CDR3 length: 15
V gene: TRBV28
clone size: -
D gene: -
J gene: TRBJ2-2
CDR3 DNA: TGTGCCAGCAGTTTGAGGGGACTGGACACCGGGGAGCTGTTTTTT
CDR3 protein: CASSLRGLDTGELFF

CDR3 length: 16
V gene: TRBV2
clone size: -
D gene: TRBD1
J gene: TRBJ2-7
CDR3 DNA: TGTGCCAGCAGTGAACCCCAGGACAGGGGCACCTACGAGCAGTACTTC
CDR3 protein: CASSEPQDRGTYEQYF

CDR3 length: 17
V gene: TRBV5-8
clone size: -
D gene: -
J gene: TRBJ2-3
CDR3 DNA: TGTGCCAGCAGCTTAGGACGAAATTATATACTTCGCCGCTCGCAGTATTTT
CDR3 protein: CASSLGRNYILRRSQYF

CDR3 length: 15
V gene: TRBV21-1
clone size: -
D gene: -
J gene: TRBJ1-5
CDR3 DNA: TGTGCCAGCAGCAAAGGACAGGGCGGCAGTCAGCCCCAGCATTTT
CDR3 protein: CASSKGQGGSQPQHF

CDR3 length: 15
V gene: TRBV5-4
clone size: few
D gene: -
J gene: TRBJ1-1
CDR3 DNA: TGTGCCAGCAGCCCCAGACAGGAGGGGTTCACTGAAGCTTTCTTT
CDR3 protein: CASSPRQEGFTEAFF